This T cell receptor beta chain stems from a study of T-cell memory formation after mild COVID-19. Findings and limits, study-wide: There were some responding clones in pre-infection memory, which suggested that cross-reactive memory had joined. Most CD4+ clones that shrank were in CM and EM, while CD8+ ones turned up in EMRA. There was a balanced CD4/CD8 profile in clones contracting day 15 to 85, and later expanders leaned CD4+.

This clonotype came up a few times. Its antigen remains unknown. Researchers used 5'RACE with constant-segment primers to make TCR alpha and TCR beta cDNA libraries that carry sample barcodes and UMIs. TCRdb re-called the 5' RACE reads with MiXCR, one entry per CDR3 protein. The table has roughly 400,000 distinct CDR3 sequences, approximately 15% seen once. There are 14 residues in the CDR3. The germline V gene has CDR1 SEHNR and CDR2 FQNEAQ (reference sequence). V shed 5 bases, J shed 8 bases, and the junction held 8 bases outside the gene matches. The chain has TRBV7-9 and TRBJ1-4, with TRBD1 identical over 7 bases. Sequencing was performed on PBMCs or a T cell subset sorted from them (not recorded which). The clonotype was recovered from a man in his late teens or twenties who had mild COVID-19 (a few samples of this study predate the infection). Cell type and time point are not known. Written as DNA, the CDR3 is TGTGCCAGCAGCACAGGGGCGGATGTCGAAAAACTGTTTTTT. Translated, it gives CASSTGADVEKLFF.